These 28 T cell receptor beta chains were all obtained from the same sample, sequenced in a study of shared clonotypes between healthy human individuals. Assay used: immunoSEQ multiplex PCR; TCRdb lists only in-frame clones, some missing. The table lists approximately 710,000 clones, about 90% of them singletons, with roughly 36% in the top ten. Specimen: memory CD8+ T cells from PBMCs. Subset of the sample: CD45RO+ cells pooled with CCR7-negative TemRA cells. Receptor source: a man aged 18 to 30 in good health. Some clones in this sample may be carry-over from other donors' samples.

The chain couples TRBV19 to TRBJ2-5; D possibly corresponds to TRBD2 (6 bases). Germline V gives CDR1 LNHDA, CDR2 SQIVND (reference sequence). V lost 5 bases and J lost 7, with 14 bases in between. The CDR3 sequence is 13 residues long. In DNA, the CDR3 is TGTGCCAGTAGTGATGGAGGGAGCCGGACCCAGTACTTC. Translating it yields CASSDGGSRTQYF. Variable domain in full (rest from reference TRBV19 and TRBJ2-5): DGGITQSPKYLFRKEGQNVTLSCEQNLNHDAMYWYRQDPGQGLRLIYYSQIVNDFQKGDIAEGYSVSREKKESFPLTVTSAQKNPTAFYLCASSDGGSRTQYFGPGTRLLVL.

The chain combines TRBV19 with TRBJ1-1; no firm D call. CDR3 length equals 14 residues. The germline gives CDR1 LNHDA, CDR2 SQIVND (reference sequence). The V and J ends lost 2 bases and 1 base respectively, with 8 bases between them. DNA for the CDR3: TGTGCCAGTAGTATATATGGGCAGAACACTGAAGCTTTCTTT. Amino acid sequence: CASSIYGQNTEAFF.

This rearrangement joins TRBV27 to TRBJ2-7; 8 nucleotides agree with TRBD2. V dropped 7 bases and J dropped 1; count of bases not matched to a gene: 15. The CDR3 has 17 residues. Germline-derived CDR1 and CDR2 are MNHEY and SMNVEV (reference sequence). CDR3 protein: CASIGLAERRFSYEQYF. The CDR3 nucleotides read TGTGCCAGCATCGGACTAGCCGAGCGTCGATTTTCCTACGAGCAGTACTTC.

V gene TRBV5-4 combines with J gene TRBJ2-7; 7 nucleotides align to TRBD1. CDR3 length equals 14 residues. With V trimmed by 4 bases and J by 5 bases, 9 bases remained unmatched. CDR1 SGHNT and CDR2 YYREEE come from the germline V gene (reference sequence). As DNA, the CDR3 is TGTGCCAGCAGCCGGACAGGATTAATGAACGAGCAGTACTTC. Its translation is CASSRTGLMNEQYF.

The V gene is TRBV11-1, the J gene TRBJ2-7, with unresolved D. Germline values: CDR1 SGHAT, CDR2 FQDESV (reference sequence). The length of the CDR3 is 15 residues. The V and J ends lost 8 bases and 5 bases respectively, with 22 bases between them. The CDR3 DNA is TGTGCCAGCTCCGTTTCGCCCGCCGGGCCCCACGAGCAGTACTTC. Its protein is CASSVSPAGPHEQYF.

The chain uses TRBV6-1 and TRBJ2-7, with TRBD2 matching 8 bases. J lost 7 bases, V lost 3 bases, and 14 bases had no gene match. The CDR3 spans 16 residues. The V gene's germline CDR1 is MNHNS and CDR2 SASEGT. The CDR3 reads CASSDPGGGPTGEQYF. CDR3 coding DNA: TGTGCCAGCAGTGACCCCGGGGGGGGGCCCACGGGGGAGCAGTACTTC.

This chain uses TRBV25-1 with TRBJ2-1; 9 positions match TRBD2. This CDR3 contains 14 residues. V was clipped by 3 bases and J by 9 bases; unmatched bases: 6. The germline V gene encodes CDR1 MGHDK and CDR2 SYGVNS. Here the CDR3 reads CASSEREGPGEQFF. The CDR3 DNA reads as TGTGCCAGCAGTGAGCGGGAGGGCCCCGGTGAGCAGTTCTTC.

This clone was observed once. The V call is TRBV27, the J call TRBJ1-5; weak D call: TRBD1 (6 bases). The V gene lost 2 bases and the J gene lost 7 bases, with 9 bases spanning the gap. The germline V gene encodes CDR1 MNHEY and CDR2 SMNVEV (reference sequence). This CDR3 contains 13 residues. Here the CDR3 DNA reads TGTGCCAGCAGTTTAGGGACATGGCAGCCCCAGCATTTT. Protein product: CASSLGTWQPQHF.

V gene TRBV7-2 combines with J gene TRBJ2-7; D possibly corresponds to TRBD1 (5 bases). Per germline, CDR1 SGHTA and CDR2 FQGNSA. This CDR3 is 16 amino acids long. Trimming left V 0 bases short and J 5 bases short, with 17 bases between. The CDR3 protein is CASSLAITQVSHEQYF. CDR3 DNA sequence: TGTGCCAGCAGCTTAGCAATAACACAGGTGTCCCACGAGCAGTACTTC.

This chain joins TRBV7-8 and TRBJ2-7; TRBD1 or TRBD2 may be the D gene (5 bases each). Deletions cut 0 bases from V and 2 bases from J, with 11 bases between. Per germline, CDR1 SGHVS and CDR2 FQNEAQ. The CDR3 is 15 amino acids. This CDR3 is CASSLAGTGTYEQYF. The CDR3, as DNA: TGTGCCAGCAGCTTAGCCGGGACGGGGACCTACGAGCAGTACTTC.

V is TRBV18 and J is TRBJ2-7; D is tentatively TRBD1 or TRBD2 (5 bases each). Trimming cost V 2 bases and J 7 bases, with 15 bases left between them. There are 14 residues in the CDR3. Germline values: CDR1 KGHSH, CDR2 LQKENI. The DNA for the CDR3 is TGTGCCAGCTCACCATTTCGACCGGGACGGGAGCAGTACTTC. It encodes CASSPFRPGREQYF.

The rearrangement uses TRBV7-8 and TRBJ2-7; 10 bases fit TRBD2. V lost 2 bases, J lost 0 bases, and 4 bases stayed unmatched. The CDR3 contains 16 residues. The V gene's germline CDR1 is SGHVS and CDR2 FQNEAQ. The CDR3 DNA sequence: TGTGCCAGCAGCTTAACTACTAGCGGGGCCTCCTACGAGCAGTACTTC. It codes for CASSLTTSGASYEQYF.

CDR3 amino acids: CASSLFRGGGEQYF. The CDR3 bases are TGCGCCAGCAGCTTATTTCGGGGTGGGGGCGAGCAGTACTTC. This chain connects TRBV5-1 to TRBJ2-7; D might be TRBD1 or TRBD2, each matching 5 bases. The CDR3 sequence is 14 residues long. The V end lost 2 bases, the J end lost 6 bases, and 15 bases lay between the germline ends. The germline CDR1 and CDR2 sequences are SGHRS and YFSETQ.

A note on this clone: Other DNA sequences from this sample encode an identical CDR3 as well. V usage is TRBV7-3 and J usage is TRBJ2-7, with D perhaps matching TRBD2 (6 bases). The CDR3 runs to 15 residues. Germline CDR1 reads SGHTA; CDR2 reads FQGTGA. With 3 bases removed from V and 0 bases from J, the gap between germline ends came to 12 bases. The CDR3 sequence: CASSLLAGSSYEQYF. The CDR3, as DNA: TGTGCCAGCAGCTTGCTAGCCGGGAGCTCCTACGAGCAGTACTTC.

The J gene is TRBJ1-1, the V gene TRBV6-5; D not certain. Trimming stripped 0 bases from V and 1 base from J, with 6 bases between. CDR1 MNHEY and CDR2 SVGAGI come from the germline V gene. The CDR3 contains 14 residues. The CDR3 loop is CASSYSVRNTEAFF. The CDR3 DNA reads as TGTGCCAGCAGTTACTCGGTACGGAACACTGAAGCTTTCTTT.

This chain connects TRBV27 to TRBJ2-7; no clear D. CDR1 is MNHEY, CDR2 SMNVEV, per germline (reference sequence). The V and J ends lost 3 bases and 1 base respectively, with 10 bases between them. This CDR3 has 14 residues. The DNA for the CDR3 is TGTGCCAGCAGTTTCGCCCCTAGATCCTACGAGCAGTACTTC. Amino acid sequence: CASSFAPRSYEQYF.

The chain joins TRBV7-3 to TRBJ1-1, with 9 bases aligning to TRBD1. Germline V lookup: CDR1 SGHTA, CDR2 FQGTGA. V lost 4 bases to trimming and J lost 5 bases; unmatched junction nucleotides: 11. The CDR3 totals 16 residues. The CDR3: CASSSGTGTGRTEAFF. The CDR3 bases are TGTGCCAGCAGCTCGGGTACGGGGACAGGGCGGACTGAAGCTTTCTTT.

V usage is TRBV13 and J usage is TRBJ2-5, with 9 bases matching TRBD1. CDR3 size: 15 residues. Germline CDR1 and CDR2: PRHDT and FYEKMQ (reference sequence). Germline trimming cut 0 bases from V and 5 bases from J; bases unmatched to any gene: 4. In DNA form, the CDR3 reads TGTGCCAGCAGCTTAGGGGGACAGGGTCGGGAGACCCAGTACTTC. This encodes CASSLGGQGRETQYF.

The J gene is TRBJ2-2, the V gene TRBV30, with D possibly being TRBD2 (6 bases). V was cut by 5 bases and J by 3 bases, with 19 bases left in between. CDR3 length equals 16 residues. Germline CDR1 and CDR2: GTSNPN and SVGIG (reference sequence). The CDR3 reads CAWGGLAGMHTGELFF. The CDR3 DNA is TGTGCCTGGGGAGGTCTGGCGGGAATGCACACCGGGGAGCTGTTTTTT.

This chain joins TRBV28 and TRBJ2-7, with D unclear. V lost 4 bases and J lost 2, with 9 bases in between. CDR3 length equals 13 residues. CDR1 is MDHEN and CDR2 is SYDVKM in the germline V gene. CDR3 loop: CASSYGLTYEQYF. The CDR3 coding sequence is TGTGCCAGCAGTTATGGCTTGACCTACGAGCAGTACTTC.

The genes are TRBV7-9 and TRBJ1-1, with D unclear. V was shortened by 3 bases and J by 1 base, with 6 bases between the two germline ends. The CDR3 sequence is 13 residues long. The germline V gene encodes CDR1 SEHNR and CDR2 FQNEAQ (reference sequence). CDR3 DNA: TGTGCCAGCAGCTTCTCACCGAACACTGAAGCTTTCTTT. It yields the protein CASSFSPNTEAFF. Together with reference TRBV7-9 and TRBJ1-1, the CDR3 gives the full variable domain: DTGVSQNPRHKITKRGQNVTFRCDPISEHNRLYWYRQTLGQGPEFLTYFQNEAQLEKSRLLSDRFSAERPKGSFSTLEIQRTEQGDSAMYLCASSFSPNTEAFFGQGTRLTVV.

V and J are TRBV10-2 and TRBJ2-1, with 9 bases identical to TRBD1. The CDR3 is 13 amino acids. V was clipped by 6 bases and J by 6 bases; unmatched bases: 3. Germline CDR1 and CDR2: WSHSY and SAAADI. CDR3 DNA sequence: TGCGCCAGCAGGGACAGGGGTAGCAATGAGCAGTTCTTC. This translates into CASRDRGSNEQFF.

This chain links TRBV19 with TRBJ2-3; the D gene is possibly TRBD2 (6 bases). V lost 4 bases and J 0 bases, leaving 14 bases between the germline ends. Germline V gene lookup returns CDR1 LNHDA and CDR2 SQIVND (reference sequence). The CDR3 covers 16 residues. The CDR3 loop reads CASSKWDLTSTDTQYF. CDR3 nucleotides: TGTGCCAGTAGTAAATGGGACTTGACGAGCACAGATACGCAGTATTTT.

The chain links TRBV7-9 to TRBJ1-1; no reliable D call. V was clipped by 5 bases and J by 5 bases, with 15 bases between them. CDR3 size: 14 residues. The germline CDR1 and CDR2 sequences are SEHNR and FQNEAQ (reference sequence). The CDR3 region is CASSPSVPGTEAFF. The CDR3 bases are TGTGCCAGCAGCCCCTCTGTTCCGGGGACTGAAGCTTTCTTT.

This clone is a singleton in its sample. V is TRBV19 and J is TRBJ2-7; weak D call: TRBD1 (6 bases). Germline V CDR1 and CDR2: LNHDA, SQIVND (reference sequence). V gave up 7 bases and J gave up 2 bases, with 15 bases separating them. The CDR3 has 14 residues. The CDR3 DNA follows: TGTGCCAGTACCGTGGACAGACCACCCTACGAGCAGTACTTC. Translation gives CASTVDRPPYEQYF.

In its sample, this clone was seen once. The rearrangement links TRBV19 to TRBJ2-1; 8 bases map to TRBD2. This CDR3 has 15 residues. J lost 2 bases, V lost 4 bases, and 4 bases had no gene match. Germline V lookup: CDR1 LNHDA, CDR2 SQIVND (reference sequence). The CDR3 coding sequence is TGTGCCAGTAGTAAAATAGCGGGACCCTACAATGAGCAGTTCTTC. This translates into CASSKIAGPYNEQFF.

The CDR3 region is CASSYSGPREQYF. The CDR3 DNA reads as TGTGCCAGCAGTTACTCTGGCCCGCGGGAGCAGTACTTC. The V call is TRBV6-6, the J call TRBJ2-7; D unclear. The CDR3 runs 13 residues. Germline values: CDR1 MNHNY, CDR2 SVGAGI (reference sequence). V lost 0 bases, J lost 7 bases, and 10 bases lay in between.

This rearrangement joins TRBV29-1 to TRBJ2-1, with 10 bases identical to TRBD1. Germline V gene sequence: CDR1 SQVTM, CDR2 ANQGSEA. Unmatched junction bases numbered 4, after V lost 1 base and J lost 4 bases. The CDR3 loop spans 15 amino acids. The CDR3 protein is CSVEGGTGEYNEQFF. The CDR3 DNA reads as TGCAGCGTTGAAGGAGGGACAGGGGAGTACAATGAGCAGTTCTTC.